This passage covers 23 T cell receptor beta chains from one sample sequenced in a study of PD-1 blockade in mismatch repair-deficient tumors. The table came from immunoSEQ multiplex PCR; TCRdb's copy has only in-frame clones and leaves some out. The sample has some 19,000 clones, more than 65% seen once. Sequenced material: PBMCs, taken 52 weeks after starting pembrolizumab. The receptors derive from an adult with mismatch repair-deficient cancer.

Only one count was recorded for this clone. The sample contains more than one DNA sequence encoding this CDR3. The gene calls are TRBV18 and TRBJ2-7; 8 nucleotides align to TRBD1. CDR3 length: 14 residues. Germline V gene data show CDR1 as KGHSH and CDR2 as LQKENI. Germline trimming cut 5 bases from V and 6 bases from J; bases unmatched to any gene: 9. The CDR3 loop is CASSFGQGRGEQYF. The CDR3 region has the DNA TGTGCCAGCTCATTCGGACAGGGACGGGGCGAGCAGTACTTC.

This sequence joins TRBV19 and TRBJ2-2, with 8 bases identical to TRBD2. The CDR3 totals 15 residues. Germline trimming cut 4 bases from V and 8 bases from J; bases unmatched to any gene: 9. The germline gives CDR1 LNHDA, CDR2 SQIVND (reference sequence). This chain's CDR3 is CASSTGGERTGELFF. CDR3 bases: TGTGCCAGTAGTACCGGGGGGGAGAGGACAGGGGAGCTGTTTTTT.

The chain links TRBV5-1 to TRBJ1-1; D might be TRBD1 (6 bases). Germline V CDR1 and CDR2: SGHRS, YFSETQ. V dropped 0 bases and J dropped 9 bases, with 12 bases sitting between them. This CDR3 comprises 13 residues. The DNA of the CDR3 is TGCGCCAGCAGCTTGGCAGGGGCGTCCCAAGCTTTCTTT. Translated: CASSLAGASQAFF. The whole variable domain, remainder taken from reference TRBV5-1 and TRBJ1-1, is KAGVTQTPRYLIKTRGQQVTLSCSPISGHRSVSWYQQTPGQGLQFLFEYFSETQRNKGNFPGRFSGRQFSNSRSEMNVSTLELGDSALYLCASSLAGASQAFFGQGTRLTVV.

V gene TRBV5-1 combines with J gene TRBJ2-7; 9 bases are a match to TRBD2. CDR1 SGHRS and CDR2 YFSETQ come from the germline V gene. Germline trimming cut 2 bases from V and 4 bases from J; bases unmatched to any gene: 13. CDR3 length: 17 amino acids. The CDR3 coding sequence is TGCGCCAGCAGCTTACTAGCGGGTACACTAAGGGCGTACGAGCAGTACTTC. It yields the protein CASSLLAGTLRAYEQYF.

The chain carries TRBV7-9 and TRBJ1-4; D gene uncertain. The length of the CDR3 is 13 residues. CDR1 and CDR2 from the germline V gene are SEHNR and FQNEAQ (reference sequence). The V end lost 1 base, the J end lost 5 bases, and 5 bases lay between the germline ends. DNA of the CDR3: TGTGCCAGCAGCTTAGAAGCGAATGAAAAACTGTTTTTT. Amino acids: CASSLEANEKLFF.

J is TRBJ1-1 and V is TRBV7-3; TRBD1 might be the D (5 bases). The length of the CDR3 is 13 residues. CDR1 is SGHTA and CDR2 is FQGTGA in the germline V gene. Trimming removed 5 bases from V and 1 base from J, with 8 bases in between. The CDR3 sequence is CASSRGQNTEAFF. In DNA, the CDR3 is TGTGCCAGCAGCCGAGGACAGAACACTGAAGCTTTCTTT.

V and J are TRBV5-8 and TRBJ2-1; possible D gene TRBD2, 6 bases. Germline assignment: CDR1 SGHTS and CDR2 YDEGEE. The ends were cut back, 2 bases at V and 9 bases at J, with 21 bases in the middle. This CDR3 is 16 amino acids long. In nucleotides, the CDR3 is TGTGCCAGCAGCTTTGGCTCGGCGGGGTTGAGGAGTGAGCAGTTCTTC. It is translated as CASSFGSAGLRSEQFF.

The V gene is TRBV6-1, the J gene TRBJ1-1, with D unclear. Trimming cost V 5 bases and J 5 bases, with 18 bases left between them. The CDR3 is made up of 15 amino acids. The germline V gene has CDR1 MNHNS and CDR2 SASEGT. Here the CDR3 DNA reads TGTGCCAGCAGTAGAAGTCGGGGTGGTTGGACTGAAGCTTTCTTT. It is translated as CASSRSRGGWTEAFF.

CDR3 protein: CASSNPSGRGTYNEQFF. For the CDR3, the DNA is TGTGCCAGTAGTAACCCTAGCGGGAGGGGGACCTACAATGAGCAGTTCTTC. The V gene is TRBV19, the J gene TRBJ2-1; TRBD2 matches at 12 bases. The CDR3 spans 17 residues. Germline-derived CDR1 and CDR2 are LNHDA and SQIVND (reference sequence). Losses at the gene ends were 4 bases for V and 2 bases for J; bases not matched to a gene: 6.

This chain connects TRBV2 to TRBJ2-5; 8 positions agree with TRBD2. Losses at the gene ends were 1 base for V and 4 bases for J; bases not matched to a gene: 2. The CDR3 totals 14 residues. The germline V gene has CDR1 SNHLY and CDR2 FYNNEI. The DNA of the CDR3 is TGTGCCAGCAGTGAAGGGCTAGCGGGAGAGACCCAGTACTTC. It is translated as CASSEGLAGETQYF. The full variable domain, with the rest looked up from reference TRBV2 and TRBJ2-5, is EPEVTQTPSHQVTQMGQEVILRCVPISNHLYFYWYRQILGQKVEFLVSFYNNEISEKSEIFDDQFSVERPDGSNFTLKIRSTKLEDSAMYFCASSEGLAGETQYFGPGTRLLVL.

This sequence joins TRBV9 and TRBJ1-3, with unresolved D. Trimming pared 4 bases from V and 0 bases from J, leaving 8 bases between. The CDR3 length is 14 residues. CDR1 is SGDLS, CDR2 YYNGEE, per germline. The CDR3 coding sequence is TGTGCCAGCAGCCCTCGGGTCTCTGGAAACACCATATATTTT. Encoded protein: CASSPRVSGNTIYF.

This chain connects TRBV9 to TRBJ2-3; TRBD2 agrees at 9 bases. With 1 base clipped from V and 4 bases from J, the junction kept 7 bases outside the gene matches. Germline values: CDR1 SGDLS, CDR2 YYNGEE. The length of the CDR3 is 16 residues. The CDR3 here is CASSVFAGGPSDTQYF. The CDR3 DNA sequence: TGTGCCAGCAGCGTATTCGCGGGAGGGCCTTCAGATACGCAGTATTTT.

This clone was found once. CDR3 amino acids: CASGRHGGGQPQHF. The CDR3 region has the DNA TGTGCCAGCGGGCGGCATGGGGGCGGTCAGCCCCAGCATTTT. This rearrangement joins TRBV2 to TRBJ1-5, with D possibly being TRBD1 (6 bases). V lost 8 bases, J lost 6 bases, and 17 bases lay in between. CDR1 and CDR2 (germline): SNHLY, FYNNEI. The CDR3 has 14 residues.

The chain combines TRBV11-3 with TRBJ1-5, with D tentatively TRBD1 (5 bases). With 9 bases removed from V and 9 bases from J, the gap between germline ends came to 24 bases. The length of the CDR3 is 15 residues. CDR1 is SGHNT and CDR2 is YENEEA in the germline V gene. CDR3 in amino acids: CASSPSGGGIRPQHF. Here the CDR3 DNA reads TGTGCCAGTTCCCCGAGCGGGGGGGGAATCAGGCCCCAGCATTTT. The entire variable domain, with the rest obtained from reference TRBV11-3 and TRBJ1-5, is as follows: EAGVVQSPRYKIIEKKQPVAFWCNPISGHNTLYWYLQNLGQGPELLIRYENEEAVDDSQLPKDRFSAERLKGVDSTLKIQPAELGDSAVYLCASSPSGGGIRPQHFGDGTRLSIL.

The V call is TRBV18, the J call TRBJ1-1; tentatively, D is TRBD1 (6 bases). The CDR3 is made up of 15 amino acids. CDR1 KGHSH and CDR2 LQKENI come from the germline V gene. V lost 4 bases and J 0 bases, leaving 12 bases between the germline ends. As DNA, the CDR3 is TGTGCCAGCTCACAGGGAGGGGGACTGAACACTGAAGCTTTCTTT. This sequence encodes CASSQGGGLNTEAFF. The entire variable domain, with the rest obtained from reference TRBV18 and TRBJ1-1, is as follows: NAGVMQNPRHLVRRRGQEARLRCSPMKGHSHVYWYRQLPEEGLKFMVYLQKENIIDESGMPKERFSAEFPKEGPSILRIQQVVRGDSAAYFCASSQGGGLNTEAFFGQGTRLTVV.

The genes are TRBV14 and TRBJ1-2; D gene uncertain. Germline-derived CDR1 and CDR2 are SGHDN and FVKESK. The CDR3 consists of 15 residues. Trimming stripped 1 base from V and 4 bases from J, with 13 bases between. The CDR3 spells CASSQGSLSSYGYTF. CDR3 nucleotide sequence: TGTGCCAGCAGCCAAGGTAGCCTTAGTAGCTATGGCTACACCTTC.

This chain links TRBV6-5 with TRBJ2-7, with 10 bases identical to TRBD2. J was trimmed by 7 bases and V by 2 bases; bases with no gene match: 8. CDR3 length: 15 amino acids. CDR1 is MNHEY, CDR2 SVGAGI, per germline. CDR3 DNA sequence: TGTGCCAGCAGTTACCGGCTAGCGGGAGTGGGGGAGCAGTACTTC. Translation gives CASSYRLAGVGEQYF.

The rearrangement joins TRBV19 to TRBJ1-3; TRBD1 matches 8 bases. Germline CDR1 LNHDA, CDR2 SQIVND (reference sequence). The ends lost 8 bases at V and 0 bases at J; junction bases unmatched: 6. The CDR3 totals 15 residues. The CDR3: CASRTGPTSGNTIYF. The CDR3 region has the DNA TGTGCCAGTCGGACAGGGCCTACCTCTGGAAACACCATATATTTT.

The chain combines TRBV4-1 with TRBJ2-5; TRBD2 matches at 7 bases. After removal of 5 bases from V and 4 bases from J, the junction contained 10 bases not matched to a gene. This CDR3 is 15 amino acids long. Germline V gene lookup returns CDR1 MGHRA and CDR2 YSYEKL. This CDR3 reads CASSYQDTGGETQYF. The CDR3 DNA reads TGCGCCAGCAGCTACCAAGATACGGGAGGAGAGACCCAGTACTTC.

The chain employs TRBV7-3 and TRBJ1-1; the D is unclear. This CDR3 contains 14 residues. Germline loops: CDR1 SGHTA, CDR2 FQGTGA. V gave up 5 bases and J gave up 1 base, with 11 bases separating them. The CDR3 coding sequence is TGTGCCAGCAGCCCCACCCTGAGGAACACTGAAGCTTTCTTT. Translating gives CASSPTLRNTEAFF. The full variable domain, its missing parts supplied by reference TRBV7-3 and TRBJ1-1, is GAGVSQTPSNKVTEKGKYVELRCDPISGHTALYWYRQSLGQGPEFLIYFQGTGAADDSGLPNDRFFAVRPEGSVSTLKIQRTERGDSAVYLCASSPTLRNTEAFFGQGTRLTVV.

CDR3 loop: CASSSPGSGAYEQYF. In DNA form, the CDR3 reads TGTGCCAGCAGCTCCCCGGGGAGCGGAGCCTACGAGCAGTACTTC. The genes are TRBV5-4 and TRBJ2-7; D is possibly TRBD2 (5 bases). Per the germline V gene, CDR1 is SGHNT and CDR2 is YYREEE (reference sequence). This CDR3 region has 15 residues. Trimming cost V 3 bases and J 2 bases, with 15 bases left between them. Full variable domain (rest looked up from reference TRBV5-4 and TRBJ2-7): ETGVTQSPTHLIKTRGQQVTLRCSSQSGHNTVSWYQQALGQGPQFIFQYYREEENGRGNFPPRFSGLQFPNYSSELNVNALELDDSALYLCASSSPGSGAYEQYFGPGTRLTVT.

The chain is built from TRBV19 and TRBJ2-2; D unresolved. Deletions cut 9 bases from V and 7 bases from J, with 12 bases between. CDR3 size: 12 residues. From germline, CDR1 is LNHDA and CDR2 SQIVND (reference sequence). The CDR3 DNA is TGTGCCAGCTCATTGCGACTCGGGGAGCTGTTTTTT. As protein: CASSLRLGELFF.

This sequence joins TRBV5-1 and TRBJ2-5, with 7 positions matching TRBD2. The CDR3 sequence is 13 residues long. Trimming took 5 bases from V and 2 from J; bases not matched to a gene: 3. The V gene's germline CDR1 is SGHRS and CDR2 YFSETQ. The CDR3 bases are TGCGCCAGCAGTAGGGAGGGACAAGAGACCCAGTACTTC. Protein sequence: CASSREGQETQYF.